These 25 T cell receptor beta chains originate from one sample sequenced in a study of blood T cell repertoires in COVID-19. Assay used: immunoSEQ multiplex PCR; TCRdb lists only in-frame clones, some missing. The sample gives some 310,000 clones, around nine tenths of which show up once; 1% is in the top ten. Sequenced input: peripheral blood. The receptors were sampled from a man aged 50 to 60 with active or convalescent COVID-19.

The CDR3 is CASSRSPRDSLVSGANVLTF. CDR3 DNA sequence: TGTGCCAGCAGCCGGTCTCCGAGGGACAGTCTCGTCTCTGGGGCCAACGTCCTGACTTTC. V and J are TRBV4-2 and TRBJ2-6, with 7 bases fitting TRBD1. The CDR3 is 20 residues long. Germline assignment: CDR1 LGHNA and CDR2 YNFKEQ. V lost 4 bases to trimming and J lost 0 bases; unmatched junction nucleotides: 15.

The chain couples TRBV18 to TRBJ2-3; a possible D gene is TRBD1 (5 bases). There are 14 residues in the CDR3. With 0 bases removed from V and 8 bases from J, the gap between germline ends came to 12 bases. Per germline, CDR1 KGHSH and CDR2 LQKENI. CDR3 sequence reads: CASSPPPGPGTQYF. The CDR3 DNA sequence: TGTGCCAGCTCACCACCCCCAGGGCCGGGTACGCAGTATTTT. Supplemented by reference TRBV18 and TRBJ2-3, the full variable domain reads NAGVMQNPRHLVRRRGQEARLRCSPMKGHSHVYWYRQLPEEGLKFMVYLQKENIIDESGMPKERFSAEFPKEGPSILRIQQVVRGDSAAYFCASSPPPGPGTQYFGPGTRLTVL.

The chain employs TRBV28 and TRBJ2-4; TRBD2 is a possible D gene (5 bases). V was cut by 6 bases and J by 0 bases, with 12 bases left in between. This CDR3 has 15 amino acids. Germline values: CDR1 MDHEN, CDR2 SYDVKM. The CDR3 protein is CASSPQRIAKNIQYF. The CDR3, as DNA: TGTGCCAGCAGCCCGCAGCGGATAGCCAAAAACATTCAGTACTTC.

The rearrangement joins TRBV18 to TRBJ1-4, with D uncertain. Germline-derived CDR1 and CDR2 are KGHSH and LQKENI. The CDR3 extends over 17 amino acids. Trimming stripped 2 bases from V and 5 bases from J, with 18 bases between. The CDR3, as DNA: TGTGCCAGCTCACCATATTTTCCTGGGCAGTCCAATGAAAAACTGTTTTTT. It codes for CASSPYFPGQSNEKLFF. The entire variable domain, with the rest obtained from reference TRBV18 and TRBJ1-4, is as follows: NAGVMQNPRHLVRRRGQEARLRCSPMKGHSHVYWYRQLPEEGLKFMVYLQKENIIDESGMPKERFSAEFPKEGPSILRIQQVVRGDSAAYFCASSPYFPGQSNEKLFFGSGTQLSVL.

The chain links TRBV9 to TRBJ1-4; tentatively, D is TRBD1 (5 bases). Trimming took off 0 bases at V and 4 bases at J, with 7 bases between the two ends. This CDR3 comprises 14 residues. The germline V gene has CDR1 SGDLS and CDR2 YYNGEE. CDR3 residues: CASSVGQRNEKLFF. CDR3 coding DNA: TGTGCCAGCAGCGTAGGACAGCGTAATGAAAAACTGTTTTTT.

This sequence joins TRBV3-1 (or the pseudogene TRBV3-2) and TRBJ2-5; 11 nucleotides line up with TRBD2. This CDR3 contains 17 residues. Germline V lookup: CDR1 LGHDT, CDR2 YNNKEL (reference sequence). J was trimmed by 5 bases and V by 0 bases; bases with no gene match: 8. The CDR3, as DNA: TGTGCCAGCAGCCAAGACGTAGCGGGGGGGCGTACTGAGACCCAGTACTTC. Translated, it gives CASSQDVAGGRTETQYF.

The chain combines TRBV7-6 with TRBJ2-7, with 7 nucleotides matching TRBD1. Germline V CDR1 and CDR2: SGHVS, FNYEAQ. V shed 6 bases, J shed 0 bases, and the junction held 5 bases outside the gene matches. This CDR3 comprises 14 residues. CDR3 protein: CASSSGQNSYEQYF. The CDR3 DNA is TGTGCCAGCAGTTCGGGACAGAACTCCTACGAGCAGTACTTC.

CDR3 in DNA: TGTGCCAGCTCACCGGAATCCCGGGGGCCCCAGCATTTT. It translates to CASSPESRGPQHF. This chain uses TRBV18 with TRBJ1-5; D is ambiguous. The CDR3 covers 13 residues. V lost 3 bases and J lost 9, with 12 bases in between. CDR1 and CDR2 (germline): KGHSH, LQKENI.

V and J are TRBV2 and TRBJ1-2; possibly TRBD1 for D (5 bases). Between the trimmed V and J ends, which lost 9 bases and 6 bases, there was a span of 17 bases. Germline loops: CDR1 SNHLY, CDR2 FYNNEI. The CDR3 length is 13 residues. As DNA, the CDR3 is TGTGCCAGTAGAAATGAAAGGGGTAATGGCTACACCTTC. It codes for CASRNERGNGYTF.

The chain carries TRBV18 and TRBJ1-2; 10 bases fit TRBD1. Germline V gene lookup returns CDR1 KGHSH and CDR2 LQKENI. Losses at the gene ends were 3 bases for V and 6 bases for J; bases not matched to a gene: 19. The CDR3 is 19 amino acids. In DNA form, the CDR3 reads TGTGCCAGCTCACCCTTGTCGGGGACAGGGGTCCATGCTCGGGATGGCTACACCTTC. This sequence encodes CASSPLSGTGVHARDGYTF.

V is TRBV9 and J is TRBJ1-3; D uncertain. Trimming cost V 4 bases and J 0 bases, with 11 bases left between them. This CDR3 contains 15 residues. Germline lookup yields CDR1 SGDLS and CDR2 YYNGEE. The CDR3 loop reads CASSYDTGSGNTIYF. CDR3 nucleotides: TGTGCCAGCAGCTACGATACGGGCTCTGGAAACACCATATATTTT.

V gene TRBV28 combines with J gene TRBJ2-1; TRBD2 matches 13 bases. The junction had 2 bases not matched to a gene; V was cut back by 3 bases and J by 6 bases. The germline V gene has CDR1 MDHEN and CDR2 SYDVKM. The CDR3 runs 15 residues. DNA for the CDR3: TGTGCCAGCAGTTTGTGGACTAGCGGGAGCAATGAGCAGTTCTTC. It yields the protein CASSLWTSGSNEQFF.

This rearrangement joins TRBV27 to TRBJ2-5, with D perhaps TRBD1 (5 bases). Germline V lookup: CDR1 MNHEY, CDR2 SMNVEV (reference sequence). There are 15 residues in the CDR3. V was clipped by 5 bases and J by 5 bases, with 18 bases between them. The CDR3 nucleotides read TGTGCCAGCAGTCAACGGCTCAGGGTTGGGGAGACCCAGTACTTC. Translated: CASSQRLRVGETQYF.

This clone was detected once. The chain couples TRBV28 to TRBJ1-2, with D perhaps TRBD1 (6 bases). V lost 7 bases, J lost 5 bases, and 17 bases lay in between. From germline, CDR1 is MDHEN and CDR2 SYDVKM. The CDR3 is made up of 14 amino acids. CDR3 loop: CASNPQGKRYGYTF. The DNA for the CDR3 is TGTGCCAGCAACCCACAGGGAAAGCGGTATGGCTACACCTTC.

V is TRBV28 and J is TRBJ1-2; D is possibly TRBD1 (6 bases). V gave up 5 bases and J gave up 6 bases, with 7 bases separating them. The CDR3 extends over 11 amino acids. Germline V lookup: CDR1 MDHEN, CDR2 SYDVKM. In DNA form, the CDR3 reads TGTGCCAGCAGTCAGGGGCATGGCTACACCTTC. This codes for CASSQGHGYTF.

This chain uses TRBV19 with TRBJ1-2, with 8 bases lining up with TRBD1. V lost 5 bases, J lost 2 bases, and 4 bases stayed unmatched. Germline assignment: CDR1 LNHDA and CDR2 SQIVND (reference sequence). The CDR3 has 14 residues. CDR3 amino acids: CASSLGQGNYGYTF. CDR3 nucleotide sequence: TGTGCCAGTAGTCTCGGACAGGGAAACTATGGCTACACCTTC.

The V call is TRBV7-8, the J call TRBJ2-1; 9 nucleotides agree with TRBD2. This CDR3 has 15 residues. The V gene end was trimmed by 5 bases and the J gene end by 7 bases; junction bases not matched to a gene: 9. CDR1 and CDR2 (germline): SGHVS, FQNEAQ. The CDR3 region is CASSPAGGSGNEQFF. CDR3 DNA: TGTGCCAGCAGCCCAGCGGGAGGAAGTGGGAATGAGCAGTTCTTC.

This clone was recorded once. The chain has TRBV6-2 or TRBV6-3 and TRBJ1-3; 7 nucleotides line up with TRBD1. V was clipped by 5 bases and J by 0 bases; unmatched bases: 7. This CDR3 spans 16 amino acids. Germline CDR1 is MNHEY and CDR2 is SVGEGT. CDR3 in DNA: TGTGCCAGCAGTCCGTGGACAGGATCCTCTGGAAACACCATATATTTT. The encoded protein is CASSPWTGSSGNTIYF.

The genes are TRBV19 and TRBJ1-4; unclear D gene. There are 14 residues in the CDR3. The germline V and J ends were trimmed by 0 bases and 8 bases, with 10 bases remaining between them. Germline loops: CDR1 LNHDA, CDR2 SQIVND (reference sequence). CDR3 amino acids: CASSIDLGGEKLFF. CDR3 nucleotide sequence: TGTGCCAGTAGTATAGACCTTGGCGGCGAAAAACTGTTTTTT.

The chain couples TRBV28 to TRBJ1-2; the D gene is possibly TRBD1 (6 bases). Germline V gene sequence: CDR1 MDHEN, CDR2 SYDVKM. Trimming removed 6 bases from V and 8 bases from J, with 16 bases in between. This CDR3 comprises 13 residues. The DNA of the CDR3 is TGTGCCAGCAGGACAGGAATGCCCGGGGGCTACACCTTC. Translated: CASRTGMPGGYTF.

The V and J genes are TRBV5-1 and TRBJ2-4; 9 nucleotides line up with TRBD1. Losses at the gene ends were 2 bases for V and 8 bases for J; bases not matched to a gene: 5. The length of the CDR3 is 14 residues. The germline gives CDR1 SGHRS, CDR2 YFSETQ. As DNA, the CDR3 is TGCGCCAGCAGCTTCGGGACAGGGCCGGACATTCAGTACTTC. Protein product: CASSFGTGPDIQYF.

In its sample, this clone was seen once. This chain joins TRBV7-9 and TRBJ2-1, with 9 bases that match TRBD2. Germline trimming cut 5 bases from V and 8 bases from J; bases unmatched to any gene: 10. CDR3 size: 15 residues. The germline V gene has CDR1 SEHNR and CDR2 FQNEAQ (reference sequence). This CDR3 is CASSTVAGAGYEQFF. The CDR3 DNA is TGTGCCAGCAGCACGGTAGCGGGAGCGGGCTATGAGCAGTTCTTC.

The chain has TRBV29-1 and TRBJ1-2; D unclear. Germline V gives CDR1 SQVTM, CDR2 ANQGSEA. The CDR3 contains 11 residues. V gave up 7 bases and J gave up 7 bases, with 13 bases separating them. This CDR3 is CSGSGYGGYTF. CDR3 bases: TGCAGCGGCTCGGGGTACGGTGGCTACACCTTC.

This chain uses TRBV18 with TRBJ2-7; TRBD1 matches 7 bases. J gave up 7 bases and V 2 bases, and 8 bases lay outside the gene matches. This CDR3 is 14 amino acids long. CDR1 is KGHSH, CDR2 LQKENI, per germline. CDR3 sequence (DNA): TGTGCCAGCTCACCAAATACAGGGGTAGTGGAGCAGTACTTC. It yields the protein CASSPNTGVVEQYF. Based on the CDR3 plus reference TRBV18 and TRBJ2-7, the full variable domain is NAGVMQNPRHLVRRRGQEARLRCSPMKGHSHVYWYRQLPEEGLKFMVYLQKENIIDESGMPKERFSAEFPKEGPSILRIQQVVRGDSAAYFCASSPNTGVVEQYFGPGTRLTVT.

The J gene is TRBJ1-6, the V gene TRBV30; weak D call: TRBD1 (6 bases). Germline values: CDR1 GTSNPN, CDR2 SVGIG (reference sequence). V lost 3 bases, J lost 9 bases, and 15 bases lay in between. The CDR3 has 14 amino acids. The CDR3 nucleotides read TGTGCCTGGAGACAGGGAAATCCCATTTCACCCCTCCACTTT. Residues: CAWRQGNPISPLHF.